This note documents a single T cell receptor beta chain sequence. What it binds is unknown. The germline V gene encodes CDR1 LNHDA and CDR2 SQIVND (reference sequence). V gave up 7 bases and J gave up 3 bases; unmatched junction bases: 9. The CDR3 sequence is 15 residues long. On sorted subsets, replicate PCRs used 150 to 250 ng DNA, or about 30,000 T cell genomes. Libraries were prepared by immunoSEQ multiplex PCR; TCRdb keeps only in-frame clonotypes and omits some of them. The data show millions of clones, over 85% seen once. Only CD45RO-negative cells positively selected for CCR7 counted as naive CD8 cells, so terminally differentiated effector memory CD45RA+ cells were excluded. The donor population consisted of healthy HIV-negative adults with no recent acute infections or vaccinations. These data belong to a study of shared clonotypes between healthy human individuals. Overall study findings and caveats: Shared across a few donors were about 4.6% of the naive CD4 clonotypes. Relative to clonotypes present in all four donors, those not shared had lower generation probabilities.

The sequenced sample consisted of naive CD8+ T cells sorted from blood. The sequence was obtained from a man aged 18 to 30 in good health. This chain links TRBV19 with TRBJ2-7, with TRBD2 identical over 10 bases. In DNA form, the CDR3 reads TGTGCCAGTACTATTGGTCCTAGCGGGAGCTACGAGCAGTACTTC. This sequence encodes CASTIGPSGSYEQYF.